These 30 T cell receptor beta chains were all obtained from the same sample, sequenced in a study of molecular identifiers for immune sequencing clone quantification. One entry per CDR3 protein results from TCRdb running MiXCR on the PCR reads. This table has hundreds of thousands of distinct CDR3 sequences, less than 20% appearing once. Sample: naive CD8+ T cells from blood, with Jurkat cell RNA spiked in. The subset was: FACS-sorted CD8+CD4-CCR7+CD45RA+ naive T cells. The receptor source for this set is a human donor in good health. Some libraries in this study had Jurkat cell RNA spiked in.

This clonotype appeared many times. CDR3 amino acids: CASSQDLDRSLSNQPQHF. CDR3 DNA: TGCGCCAGCAGCCAAGACCTGGACAGATCCTTAAGCAATCAGCCCCAGCATTTT. J is TRBJ1-5 and V is TRBV4-3; D possibly corresponds to TRBD1 (6 bases). Per the germline V gene, CDR1 is LGHNA and CDR2 is YSLEER. This CDR3 comprises 18 residues. Trimming pared 0 bases from V and 1 base from J, leaving 16 bases between.

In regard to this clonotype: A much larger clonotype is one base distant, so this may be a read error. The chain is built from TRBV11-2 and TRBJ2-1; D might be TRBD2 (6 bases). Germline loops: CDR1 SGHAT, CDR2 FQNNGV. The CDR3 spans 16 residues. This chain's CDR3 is CASSLVLGGPYNGQFF. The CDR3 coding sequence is TGTGCCAGCAGCTTAGTATTGGGGGGTCCCTACAATGGGCAGTTCTTC.

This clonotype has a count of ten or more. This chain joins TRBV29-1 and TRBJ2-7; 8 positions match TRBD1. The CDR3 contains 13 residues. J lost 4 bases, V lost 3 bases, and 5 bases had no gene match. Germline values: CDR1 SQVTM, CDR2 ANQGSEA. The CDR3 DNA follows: TGCAGCGTTGATGGCAGGGGGCCGTACGAGCAGTACTTC. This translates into CSVDGRGPYEQYF.

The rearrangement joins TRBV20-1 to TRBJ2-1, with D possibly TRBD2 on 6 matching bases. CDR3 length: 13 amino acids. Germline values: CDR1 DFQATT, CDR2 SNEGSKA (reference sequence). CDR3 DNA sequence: TGCAGGGGTAAACACGGGAGCGACAATGAGCAGTTCTTC. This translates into CRGKHGSDNEQFF.

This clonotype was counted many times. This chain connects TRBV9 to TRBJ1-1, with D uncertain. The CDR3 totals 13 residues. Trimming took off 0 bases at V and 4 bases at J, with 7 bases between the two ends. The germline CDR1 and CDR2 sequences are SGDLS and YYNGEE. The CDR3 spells CASSVGASTEAFF. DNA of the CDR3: TGTGCCAGCAGCGTAGGGGCGAGCACTGAAGCTTTCTTT.

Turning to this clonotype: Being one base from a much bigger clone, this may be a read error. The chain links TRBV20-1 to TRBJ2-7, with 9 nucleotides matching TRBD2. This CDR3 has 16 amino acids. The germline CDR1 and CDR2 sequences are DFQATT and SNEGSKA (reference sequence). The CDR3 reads CSARAPRLAVSYEQHF. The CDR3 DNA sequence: TGCAGTGCTAGAGCCCCAAGACTAGCGGTCTCCTACGAGCAGCACTTC.

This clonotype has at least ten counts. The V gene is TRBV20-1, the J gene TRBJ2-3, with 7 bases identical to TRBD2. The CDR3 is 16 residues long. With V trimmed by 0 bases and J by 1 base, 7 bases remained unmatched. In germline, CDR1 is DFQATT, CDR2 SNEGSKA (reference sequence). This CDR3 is CSARDSAGVGTDTQYF. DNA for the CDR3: TGCAGTGCTAGAGACTCCGCGGGAGTTGGCACAGATACGCAGTATTTT.

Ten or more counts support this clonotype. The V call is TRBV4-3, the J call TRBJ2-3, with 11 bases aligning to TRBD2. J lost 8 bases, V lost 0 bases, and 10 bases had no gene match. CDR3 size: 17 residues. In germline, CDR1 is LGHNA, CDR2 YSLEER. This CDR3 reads CASSQDQVTSGTGTQYF. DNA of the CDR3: TGCGCCAGCAGCCAAGATCAGGTGACTAGCGGGACCGGTACGCAGTATTTT.

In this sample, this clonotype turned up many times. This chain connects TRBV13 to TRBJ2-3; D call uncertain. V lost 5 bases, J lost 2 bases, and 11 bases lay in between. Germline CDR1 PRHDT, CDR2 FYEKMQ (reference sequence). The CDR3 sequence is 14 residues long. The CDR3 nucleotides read TGTGCCAGCAGCCCCGGCGCTCCCACAGATACGCAGTATTTT. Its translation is CASSPGAPTDTQYF.

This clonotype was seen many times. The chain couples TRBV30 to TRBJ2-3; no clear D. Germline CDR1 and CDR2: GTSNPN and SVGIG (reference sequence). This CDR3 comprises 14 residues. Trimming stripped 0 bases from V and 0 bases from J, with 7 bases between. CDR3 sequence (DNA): TGTGCCTGGAGTGTGTTGAGAAGCACAGATACGCAGTATTTT. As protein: CAWSVLRSTDTQYF. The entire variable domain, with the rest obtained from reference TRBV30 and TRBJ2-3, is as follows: SQTIHQWPATLVQPVGSPLSLECTVEGTSNPNLYWYRQAAGRGLQLLFYSVGIGQISSEVPQNLSASRPQDRQFILSSKKLLLSDSGFYLCAWSVLRSTDTQYFGPGTRLTVL.

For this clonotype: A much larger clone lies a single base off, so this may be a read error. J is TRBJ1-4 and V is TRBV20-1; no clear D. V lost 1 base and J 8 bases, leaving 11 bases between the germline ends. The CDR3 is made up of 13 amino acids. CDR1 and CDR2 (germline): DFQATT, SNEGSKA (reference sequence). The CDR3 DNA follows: TGCAGTGCTAGAGTGACGACCAAAGAAAAACTGTTTTTT. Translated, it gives CSARVTTKEKLFF.

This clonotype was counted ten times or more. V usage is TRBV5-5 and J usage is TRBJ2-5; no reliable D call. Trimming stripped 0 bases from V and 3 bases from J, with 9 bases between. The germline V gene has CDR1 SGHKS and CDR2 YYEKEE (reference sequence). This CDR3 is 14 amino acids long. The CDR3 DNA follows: TGTGCCAGCAGCTTGGAACAGTTAGAAGAGACCCAGTACTTC. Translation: CASSLEQLEETQYF.

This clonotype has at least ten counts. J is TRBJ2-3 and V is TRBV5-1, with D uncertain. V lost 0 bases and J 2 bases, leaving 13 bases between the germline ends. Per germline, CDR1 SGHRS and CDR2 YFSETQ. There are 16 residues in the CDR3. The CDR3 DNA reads TGCGCCAGCAGCTTGGTTCAACCAAGGCCCACAGATACGCAGTATTTT. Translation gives CASSLVQPRPTDTQYF.

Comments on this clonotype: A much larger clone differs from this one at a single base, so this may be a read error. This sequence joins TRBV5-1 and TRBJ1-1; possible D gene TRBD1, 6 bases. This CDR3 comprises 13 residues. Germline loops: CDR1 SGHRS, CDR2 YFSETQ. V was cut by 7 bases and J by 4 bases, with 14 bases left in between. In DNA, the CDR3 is TGCGCCAGCGGCTCAGGGGTGGGCACTGAAGCTTTCTTT. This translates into CASGSGVGTEAFF.

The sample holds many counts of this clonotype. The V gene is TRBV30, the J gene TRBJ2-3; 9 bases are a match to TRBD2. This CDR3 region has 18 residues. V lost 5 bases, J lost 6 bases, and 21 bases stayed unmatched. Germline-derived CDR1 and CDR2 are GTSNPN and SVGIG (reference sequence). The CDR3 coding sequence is TGTGCCTGGCCGGGGCGCCGTGTGGGCGGGAGGGCCTTGGATACGCAGTATTTT. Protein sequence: CAWPGRRVGGRALDTQYF. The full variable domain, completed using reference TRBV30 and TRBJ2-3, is SQTIHQWPATLVQPVGSPLSLECTVEGTSNPNLYWYRQAAGRGLQLLFYSVGIGQISSEVPQNLSASRPQDRQFILSSKKLLLSDSGFYLCAWPGRRVGGRALDTQYFGPGTRLTVL.

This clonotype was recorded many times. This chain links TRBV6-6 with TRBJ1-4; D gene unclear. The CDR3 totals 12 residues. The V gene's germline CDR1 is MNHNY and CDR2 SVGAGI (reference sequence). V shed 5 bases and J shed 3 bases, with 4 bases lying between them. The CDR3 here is CASSESNEKLFF. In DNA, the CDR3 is TGTGCCAGCAGTGAATCTAATGAAAAACTGTTTTTT.

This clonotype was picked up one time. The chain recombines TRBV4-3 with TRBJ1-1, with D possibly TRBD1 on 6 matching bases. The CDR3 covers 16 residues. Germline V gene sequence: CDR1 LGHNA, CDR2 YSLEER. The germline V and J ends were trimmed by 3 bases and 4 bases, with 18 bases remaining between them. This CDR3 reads CASSHSSRGDRTEAFF. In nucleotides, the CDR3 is TGCGCCAGCAGCCATTCCAGCAGGGGAGATCGCACTGAAGCTTTCTTT.

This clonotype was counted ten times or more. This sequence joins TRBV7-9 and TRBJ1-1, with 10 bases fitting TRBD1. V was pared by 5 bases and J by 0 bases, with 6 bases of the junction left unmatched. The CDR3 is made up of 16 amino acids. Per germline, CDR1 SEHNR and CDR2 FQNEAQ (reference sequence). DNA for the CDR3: TGTGCCAGCAGCCCCCGGACAGGGGGGGTGAACACTGAAGCTTTCTTT. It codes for CASSPRTGGVNTEAFF.

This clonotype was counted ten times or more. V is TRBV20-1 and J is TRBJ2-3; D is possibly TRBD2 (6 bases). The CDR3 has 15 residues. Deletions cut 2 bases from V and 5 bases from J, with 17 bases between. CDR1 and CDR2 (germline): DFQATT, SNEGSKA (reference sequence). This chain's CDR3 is CSARNLRASEDTQYF. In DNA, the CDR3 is TGCAGTGCTAGAAATTTAAGGGCTAGCGAAGATACGCAGTATTTT.

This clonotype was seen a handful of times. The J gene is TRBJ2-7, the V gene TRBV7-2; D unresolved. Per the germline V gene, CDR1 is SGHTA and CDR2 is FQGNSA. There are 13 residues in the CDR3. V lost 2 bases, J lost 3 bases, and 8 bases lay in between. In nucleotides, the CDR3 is TGTGCCAGCAGCTTATCAGCGAACTACGAGCAGTACTTC. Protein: CASSLSANYEQYF.

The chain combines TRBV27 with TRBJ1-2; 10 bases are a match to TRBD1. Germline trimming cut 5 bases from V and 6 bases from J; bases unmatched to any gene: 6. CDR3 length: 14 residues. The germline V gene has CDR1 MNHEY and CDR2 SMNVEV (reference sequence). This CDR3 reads CASSTTGQGNGYTF. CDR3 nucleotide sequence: TGTGCCAGCAGTACAACGGGACAGGGGAATGGCTACACCTTC.

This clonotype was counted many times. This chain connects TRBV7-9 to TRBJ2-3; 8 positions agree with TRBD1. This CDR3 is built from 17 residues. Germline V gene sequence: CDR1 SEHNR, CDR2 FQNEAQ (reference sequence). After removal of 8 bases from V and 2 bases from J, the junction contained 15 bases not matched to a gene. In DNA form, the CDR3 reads TGTGCCAGCCAGCCCGCGACAGGGGATTGGGACACAGATACGCAGTATTTT. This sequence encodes CASQPATGDWDTDTQYF.

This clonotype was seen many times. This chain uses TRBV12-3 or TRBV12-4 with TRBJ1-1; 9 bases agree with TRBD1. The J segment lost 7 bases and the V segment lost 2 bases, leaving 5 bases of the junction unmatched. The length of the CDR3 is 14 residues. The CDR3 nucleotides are TGTGCCAGCAGTTTATCCACAGGGGGCGGTGAAGCTTTCTTT. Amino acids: CASSLSTGGGEAFF.

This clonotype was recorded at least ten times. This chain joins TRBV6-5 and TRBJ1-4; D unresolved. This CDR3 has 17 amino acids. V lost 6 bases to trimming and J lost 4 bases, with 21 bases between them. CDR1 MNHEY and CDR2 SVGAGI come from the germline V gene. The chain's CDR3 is CASSPQEPIGSNEKLFF. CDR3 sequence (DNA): TGTGCCAGCAGCCCCCAGGAACCGATTGGGAGTAATGAAAAACTGTTTTTT.

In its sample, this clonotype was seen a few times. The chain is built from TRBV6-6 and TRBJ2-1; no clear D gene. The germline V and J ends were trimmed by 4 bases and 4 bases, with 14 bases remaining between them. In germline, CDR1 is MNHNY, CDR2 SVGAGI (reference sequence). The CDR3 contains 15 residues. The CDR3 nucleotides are TGTGCCAGCAGTTGGGGAACGACGGAATACAATGAGCAGTTCTTC. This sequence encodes CASSWGTTEYNEQFF.

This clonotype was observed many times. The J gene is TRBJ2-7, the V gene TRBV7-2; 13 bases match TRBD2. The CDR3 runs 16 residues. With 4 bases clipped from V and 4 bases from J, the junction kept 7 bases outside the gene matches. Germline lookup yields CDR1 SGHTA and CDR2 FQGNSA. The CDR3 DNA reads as TGTGCCAGCAGCTCGCCAACGGGACTAGCGGGGTACGAGCAGTACTTC. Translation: CASSSPTGLAGYEQYF. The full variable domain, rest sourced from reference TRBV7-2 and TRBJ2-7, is GAGVSQSPSNKVTEKGKDVELRCDPISGHTALYWYRQSLGQGLEFLIYFQGNSAPDKSGLPSDRFSAERTGGSVSTLTIQRTQQEDSAVYLCASSSPTGLAGYEQYFGPGTRLTVT.

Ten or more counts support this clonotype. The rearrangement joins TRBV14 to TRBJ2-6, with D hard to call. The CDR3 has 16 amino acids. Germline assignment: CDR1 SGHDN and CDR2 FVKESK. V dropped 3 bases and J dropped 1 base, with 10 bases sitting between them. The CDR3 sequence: CASSHLFLSGANVLTF. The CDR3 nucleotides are TGTGCCAGCAGCCATCTTTTTCTTTCTGGGGCCAACGTCCTGACTTTC.

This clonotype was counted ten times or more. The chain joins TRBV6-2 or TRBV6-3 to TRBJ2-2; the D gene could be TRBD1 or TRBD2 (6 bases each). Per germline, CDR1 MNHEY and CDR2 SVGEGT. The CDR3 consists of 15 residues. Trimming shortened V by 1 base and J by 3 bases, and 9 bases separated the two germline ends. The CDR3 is CASSYLGGHTGELFF. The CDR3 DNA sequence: TGTGCCAGCAGTTACTTAGGGGGGCACACCGGGGAGCTGTTTTTT.

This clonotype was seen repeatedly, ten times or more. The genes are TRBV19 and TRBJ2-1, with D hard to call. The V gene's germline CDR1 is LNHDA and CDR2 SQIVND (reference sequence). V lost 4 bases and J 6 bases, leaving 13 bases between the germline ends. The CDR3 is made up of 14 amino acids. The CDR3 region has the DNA TGTGCCAGTAGTAGTCTCGGTCCCCCCAATGAGCAGTTCTTC. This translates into CASSSLGPPNEQFF.

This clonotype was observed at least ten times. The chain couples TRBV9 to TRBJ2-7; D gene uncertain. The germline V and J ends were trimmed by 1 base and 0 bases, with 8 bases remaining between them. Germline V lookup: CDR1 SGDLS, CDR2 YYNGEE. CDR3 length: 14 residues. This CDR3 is CASSVSWSSYEQYF. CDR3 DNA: TGTGCCAGCAGCGTATCGTGGTCCTCCTACGAGCAGTACTTC.